This passage covers 27 T cell receptor beta chains from one sample sequenced in a study of technical replicates of blood from a few donors. Repertoires were generated with immunoSEQ multiplex PCR, while TCRdb's copy carries only in-frame clones and drops some. The profile shows about 88,000 clones, roughly 92% of them singletons. The sample consisted of T cells isolated from PBMCs. The receptors here all came from a human donor in good health.

V gene TRBV18 combines with J gene TRBJ2-1; TRBD2 agrees at 7 bases. The CDR3 is 15 amino acids. Germline lookup yields CDR1 KGHSH and CDR2 LQKENI. Trimming cost V 3 bases and J 7 bases; bases outside gene matches: 9. The CDR3, as DNA: TGTGCCAGCTCACCTGGCGGGAGAAGAGGAAATGAGCAGTTCTTC. Translated, it gives CASSPGGRRGNEQFF.

This clone has a handful of counts. Here the CDR3 reads CASSRGQGLAEAFF. In DNA, the CDR3 is TGTGCCAGCTCACGAGGACAGGGTCTTGCTGAAGCTTTCTTT. V is TRBV18 and J is TRBJ1-1; 8 nucleotides agree with TRBD1. The CDR3 has 14 amino acids. Germline CDR1 KGHSH, CDR2 LQKENI. J gave up 6 bases and V 4 bases, and 7 bases lay outside the gene matches.

This clone was counted once. The V call is TRBV19, the J call TRBJ1-1; D perhaps matches TRBD1 (6 bases). Germline CDR1 is LNHDA and CDR2 is SQIVND (reference sequence). V shed 10 bases and J shed 1 base, with 19 bases lying between them. The CDR3 extends over 15 amino acids. For the CDR3, the DNA is TGTGCCATACGGACTCCACAGGGAAAGAACACTGAAGCTTTCTTT. The encoded protein is CAIRTPQGKNTEAFF.

CDR3 bases: TGTGCCAGCAGTCCCCGCAGGGTCAGAAACACCATATATTTT. As protein: CASSPRRVRNTIYF. The V call is TRBV6-5, the J call TRBJ1-3, with a weak D call TRBD1 (5 bases). The CDR3 length is 14 residues. Germline V lookup: CDR1 MNHEY, CDR2 SVGAGI. V lost 5 bases to trimming and J lost 5 bases, with 13 bases between them.

This sequence joins TRBV5-4 and TRBJ2-2, with 10 nucleotides matching TRBD2. Germline V gene data show CDR1 as SGHNT and CDR2 as YYREEE (reference sequence). Trimming cost V 0 bases and J 6 bases; bases outside gene matches: 5. The CDR3 has 16 residues. CDR3 sequence (DNA): TGTGCCAGCAGCTTGGGAGGTCTAGCGGGAGCCGGGGAGCTGTTTTTT. Encoded protein: CASSLGGLAGAGELFF.

CDR3: CASSATHSTGREKLFF. The CDR3 coding sequence is TGTGCCAGCAGCGCGACCCACTCGACAGGGAGGGAAAAACTGTTTTTT. The rearrangement uses TRBV9 and TRBJ1-4; TRBD1 aligns across 7 bases. V gave up 3 bases and J gave up 8 bases; unmatched junction bases: 13. This CDR3 spans 16 amino acids. The germline V gene encodes CDR1 SGDLS and CDR2 YYNGEE. Full variable domain (outside the CDR3, taken from reference TRBV9 and TRBJ1-4): DSGVTQTPKHLITATGQRVTLRCSPRSGDLSVYWYQQSLDQGLQFLIQYYNGEERAKGNILERFSAQQFPDLHSELNLSSLELGDSALYFCASSATHSTGREKLFFGSGTQLSVL.

This chain uses TRBV19 with TRBJ2-2; 12 positions match TRBD2. The junction had 11 bases not matched to a gene; V was cut back by 4 bases and J by 5 bases. Germline CDR1 is LNHDA and CDR2 is SQIVND (reference sequence). This CDR3 spans 18 amino acids. This CDR3 is CASSKGLAGGRWTGELFF. The CDR3 DNA reads TGTGCCAGTAGTAAAGGGCTAGCGGGGGGGCGGTGGACCGGGGAGCTGTTTTTT.

V usage is TRBV6-5 and J usage is TRBJ2-7, with 7 nucleotides matching TRBD1. The CDR3 contains 13 residues. Germline CDR1 MNHEY, CDR2 SVGAGI. V shed 4 bases and J 3 bases; nucleotides not matched to a gene: 3. Here the CDR3 DNA reads TGTGCCAGCAGTTTGGGACAGAACTACGAGCAGTACTTC. Its protein product is CASSLGQNYEQYF.

The chain uses TRBV28 and TRBJ2-1; 8 nucleotides align to TRBD2. V shed 2 bases and J 14 bases; nucleotides not matched to a gene: 5. The CDR3 spans 12 residues. In germline, CDR1 is MDHEN, CDR2 SYDVKM. CDR3 nucleotides: TGTGCCAGCAGTTTACCGCGGGAGGAAAAGTTCTTC. Translating it yields CASSLPREEKFF.

This clone was seen a few times. The chain uses TRBV9 and TRBJ2-1, with D unresolved. The V gene lost 5 bases and the J gene lost 0 bases, with 9 bases spanning the gap. The CDR3 loop spans 14 amino acids. From germline, CDR1 is SGDLS and CDR2 YYNGEE. For the CDR3, the DNA is TGTGCCAGCAGGAAGCTGAGCTCCTACAATGAGCAGTTCTTC. Translated, it gives CASRKLSSYNEQFF. The entire variable domain, with the rest obtained from reference TRBV9 and TRBJ2-1, is as follows: DSGVTQTPKHLITATGQRVTLRCSPRSGDLSVYWYQQSLDQGLQFLIQYYNGEERAKGNILERFSAQQFPDLHSELNLSSLELGDSALYFCASRKLSSYNEQFFGPGTRLTVL.

The chain is built from TRBV2 and TRBJ2-1; D is uncertain. CDR1 SNHLY and CDR2 FYNNEI come from the germline V gene. V was clipped by 7 bases and J by 0 bases, with 7 bases between them. The CDR3 loop spans 13 amino acids. CDR3 amino acids: CASTGNSYNEQFF. In DNA, the CDR3 is TGTGCCAGCACCGGTAACTCCTACAATGAGCAGTTCTTC.

The chain has TRBV18 and TRBJ1-1; D gene ambiguous. Germline CDR1 and CDR2: KGHSH and LQKENI. The V gene lost 6 bases and the J gene lost 1 base, with 9 bases spanning the gap. This CDR3 spans 13 amino acids. DNA of the CDR3: TGTGCCAGCTCGGATCAGGCGAACACTGAAGCTTTCTTT. The encoded protein is CASSDQANTEAFF.

The chain is built from TRBV28 and TRBJ1-2; possibly TRBD1 for D (6 bases). This CDR3 has 17 amino acids. Between the trimmed V and J ends, which lost 6 bases and 5 bases, there was a span of 25 bases. Germline assignment: CDR1 MDHEN and CDR2 SYDVKM. The CDR3 protein is CASRQSHREFGIYGYTF. CDR3 nucleotide sequence: TGTGCCAGCAGACAGAGTCACAGGGAGTTTGGTATTTATGGCTACACCTTC.

This sequence joins TRBV11-2 and TRBJ1-1; 12 nucleotides line up with TRBD1. CDR1 is SGHAT and CDR2 is FQNNGV in the germline V gene. V gave up 5 bases and J gave up 5 bases; unmatched junction bases: 9. The CDR3 runs to 16 residues. The DNA of the CDR3 is TGTGCCAGCAGCAGAGGGGGGGACAGGGGGCTTACTGAAGCTTTCTTT. This codes for CASSRGGDRGLTEAFF.

The chain joins TRBV28 to TRBJ2-3; TRBD2 aligns across 9 bases. CDR1 is MDHEN, CDR2 SYDVKM, per germline. The V segment lost 3 bases and the J segment 4 bases; nucleotides outside the gene matches: 5. CDR3 size: 15 residues. The CDR3 here is CASSFAGGPPDTQYF. DNA of the CDR3: TGTGCCAGCAGTTTCGCGGGAGGGCCCCCAGATACGCAGTATTTT. Based on the CDR3 plus reference TRBV28 and TRBJ2-3, the full variable domain is DVKVTQSSRYLVKRTGEKVFLECVQDMDHENMFWYRQDPGLGLRLIYFSYDVKMKEKGDIPEGYSVSREKKERFSLILESASTNQTSMYLCASSFAGGPPDTQYFGPGTRLTVL.

The chain employs TRBV9 and TRBJ2-7; 7 nucleotides match TRBD2. CDR3 length: 14 amino acids. Germline trimming cut 1 base from V and 0 bases from J; bases unmatched to any gene: 1. In germline, CDR1 is SGDLS, CDR2 YYNGEE. The CDR3 nucleotides are TGTGCCAGCAGCGTAAGGACTAGCTCCTACGAGCAGTACTTC. Its protein product is CASSVRTSSYEQYF.

The chain joins TRBV6-5 to TRBJ2-3, with D hard to call. CDR3 length: 12 residues. The V end lost 4 bases, the J end lost 4 bases, and 6 bases lay between the germline ends. Germline values: CDR1 MNHEY, CDR2 SVGAGI. CDR3 region: CASSLTADTQYF. The CDR3 region has the DNA TGTGCCAGCAGTTTAACTGCAGATACGCAGTATTTT.

V gene TRBV28 combines with J gene TRBJ2-2, with D possibly being TRBD2 (6 bases). Germline loops: CDR1 MDHEN, CDR2 SYDVKM. The V end lost 5 bases, the J end lost 6 bases, and 13 bases lay between the germline ends. The CDR3 has 14 amino acids. This CDR3 reads CASSLYGGAGELFF. The CDR3 nucleotides read TGTGCCAGCAGTCTTTACGGGGGTGCCGGGGAGCTGTTTTTT.

This clone was seen once. The chain is built from TRBV5-4 and TRBJ1-1; 9 bases align to TRBD1. J was trimmed by 5 bases and V by 7 bases; bases with no gene match: 15. Germline V gene data show CDR1 as SGHNT and CDR2 as YYREEE (reference sequence). The CDR3 spans 16 residues. DNA of the CDR3: TGTGCCAGCGGACCGGGACATGGGACAGGGCGGACTGAAGCTTTCTTT. Residues: CASGPGHGTGRTEAFF.

The chain is built from TRBV7-9 and TRBJ2-3; 7 bases are a match to TRBD1. This CDR3 contains 13 residues. CDR1 and CDR2 from the germline V gene are SEHNR and FQNEAQ (reference sequence). Germline trimming cut 7 bases from V and 3 bases from J; bases unmatched to any gene: 4. The CDR3 sequence: CASTQGSTDTQYF. CDR3 nucleotides: TGTGCCAGCACACAGGGGAGTACAGATACGCAGTATTTT.

This clone was counted a single time. This chain connects TRBV29-1 to TRBJ1-1; tentative D call: TRBD1 (5 bases). Germline V gene sequence: CDR1 SQVTM, CDR2 ANQGSEA. This CDR3 comprises 12 residues. The V gene lost 4 bases and the J gene lost 1 base, with 7 bases spanning the gap. CDR3 region: CSVGQGNTEAFF. DNA for the CDR3: TGCAGCGTTGGTCAGGGGAACACTGAAGCTTTCTTT.

This clone was detected only once. J is TRBJ2-1 and V is TRBV5-6; perhaps TRBD1 as D (5 bases). Trimming cost V 0 bases and J 9 bases, with 13 bases left between them. Germline-derived CDR1 and CDR2 are SGHDT and YYEEEE. The CDR3 consists of 14 residues. The CDR3 is CASSLVAGKGEQFF. The CDR3 nucleotides are TGTGCCAGCAGCTTGGTTGCAGGGAAGGGTGAGCAGTTCTTC.

This clone turned up a few times. The chain carries TRBV7-9 and TRBJ1-1, with D hard to call. Trimming shortened V by 7 bases and J by 1 base, and 10 bases separated the two germline ends. This CDR3 spans 13 amino acids. Germline CDR1 reads SEHNR; CDR2 reads FQNEAQ (reference sequence). In DNA form, the CDR3 reads TGTGCCAGCACTCAAAGAGGGAACACTGAAGCTTTCTTT. This gives the protein CASTQRGNTEAFF. The entire variable domain, with the rest obtained from reference TRBV7-9 and TRBJ1-1, is as follows: DTGVSQNPRHKITKRGQNVTFRCDPISEHNRLYWYRQTLGQGPEFLTYFQNEAQLEKSRLLSDRFSAERPKGSFSTLEIQRTEQGDSAMYLCASTQRGNTEAFFGQGTRLTVV.

The chain employs TRBV9 and TRBJ2-7; weak D call: TRBD1 (6 bases). The CDR3 has 15 amino acids. Per the germline V gene, CDR1 is SGDLS and CDR2 is YYNGEE. V lost 0 bases and J 2 bases, leaving 12 bases between the germline ends. CDR3 residues: CASSVGERGTYEQYF. CDR3 sequence (DNA): TGTGCCAGCAGCGTAGGGGAGAGGGGGACCTACGAGCAGTACTTC.

The chain uses TRBV7-9 and TRBJ2-3; no reliable D call. The CDR3 totals 12 residues. Trimming pared 5 bases from V and 5 bases from J, leaving 8 bases between. Germline V gene data show CDR1 as SEHNR and CDR2 as FQNEAQ (reference sequence). The CDR3 sequence: CASSPRVDTQYF. The CDR3 DNA follows: TGTGCCAGCAGCCCCCGGGTAGATACGCAGTATTTT.

The chain recombines TRBV29-1 with TRBJ1-4, with D unclear. CDR3 length: 12 residues. Germline V lookup: CDR1 SQVTM, CDR2 ANQGSEA. The V end was cut by 1 base, the J end by 14 bases, with 14 bases between. The CDR3 nucleotides are TGCAGCGTTGAAGGTTCGGGTGGTGTTCTGTTTTTT. This codes for CSVEGSGGVLFF.

The genes are TRBV2 and TRBJ2-7, with D maybe TRBD2 (5 bases). CDR1 is SNHLY, CDR2 FYNNEI, per germline. This CDR3 comprises 13 residues. Between the trimmed V and J ends, which lost 7 bases and 2 bases, there was a span of 12 bases. The CDR3 protein is CASTTDLPYEQYF. Written as DNA, the CDR3 is TGTGCCAGCACTACGGACTTACCCTACGAGCAGTACTTC.